These 23 T cell receptor beta chains share one sample of origin, sequenced in a study of T cells in narcolepsy. Profiling relied on immunoSEQ multiplex PCR, and the TCRdb table lists in-frame clones only, not all of them. This sample has some 32,000 clones, with around 80% found just once. What was sequenced was CD45RA- memory CD4+ T cells from PBMCs. The receptors come from a human donor with narcolepsy.

For this clone: One end of the junction does not line up with germline, which may come from a read error. The rearrangement uses TRBV6-1 and TRBJ1-2, with D tentatively TRBD1 (5 bases). The CDR3 is 13 residues long. Per germline, CDR1 MNHNS and CDR2 SASEGT. The CDR3: CASRTPTAWGYIF. The CDR3 DNA sequence: TGTGCCAGCAGAACCCCGACGGCCTGGGGCTACATTTTC.

The chain is built from TRBV30 and TRBJ1-3; D possibly corresponds to TRBD1 (6 bases). Trimming removed 7 bases from V and 0 bases from J, with 10 bases in between. Germline V gives CDR1 GTSNPN, CDR2 SVGIG (reference sequence). This CDR3 has 13 residues. The CDR3 DNA follows: TGTGCCTCCACAGGGCCCTCTGGAAACACCATATATTTT. The encoded protein is CASTGPSGNTIYF. Based on the CDR3 plus reference TRBV30 and TRBJ1-3, the full variable domain is SQTIHQWPATLVQPVGSPLSLECTVEGTSNPNLYWYRQAAGRGLQLLFYSVGIGQISSEVPQNLSASRPQDRQFILSSKKLLLSDSGFYLCASTGPSGNTIYFGEGSWLTVV.

This chain connects TRBV5-4 to TRBJ1-1, with D possibly TRBD1 on 6 matching bases. Germline loops: CDR1 SGHNT, CDR2 YYREEE (reference sequence). The CDR3 runs to 16 residues. The V and J ends lost 2 bases and 5 bases respectively, with 19 bases between them. In nucleotides, the CDR3 is TGTGCCAGCAGCTTCAGTTTCCGGGGGCCCGGGACTGAAGCTTTCTTT. This encodes CASSFSFRGPGTEAFF.

This chain connects TRBV6-6 to TRBJ1-3, with unresolved D. Germline CDR1 MNHNY, CDR2 SVGAGI (reference sequence). The V gene lost 8 bases and the J gene lost 4 bases, with 12 bases spanning the gap. The length of the CDR3 is 13 residues. The CDR3 DNA is TGTGCCAGCGGGCATACCGGGGGAAACACCATATATTTT. This translates into CASGHTGGNTIYF.

The chain is built from TRBV18 and TRBJ1-4; D unresolved. V dropped 3 bases and J dropped 8 bases, with 13 bases sitting between them. This CDR3 has 14 residues. The germline gives CDR1 KGHSH, CDR2 LQKENI. CDR3 sequence (DNA): TGTGCCAGCTCACCGGGTAGAATTCCGGAAAAACTGTTTTTT. Protein product: CASSPGRIPEKLFF.

This chain uses TRBV19 with TRBJ2-1; D unresolved. With 5 bases removed from V and 6 bases from J, the gap between germline ends came to 17 bases. The germline V gene encodes CDR1 LNHDA and CDR2 SQIVND (reference sequence). The CDR3 loop spans 15 amino acids. The CDR3 DNA is TGTGCCAGTAGTGTGAGCACCTTCCCCGTCAATGAGCAGTTCTTC. As protein: CASSVSTFPVNEQFF.

This chain links TRBV30 with TRBJ2-7; either TRBD1 or TRBD2 may supply D (6 bases each). V was trimmed by 2 bases and J by 6 bases, leaving 17 bases between them. The CDR3 totals 14 residues. Germline V CDR1 and CDR2: GTSNPN, SVGIG (reference sequence). CDR3 protein: CAWSRGTQGLEQYF. The CDR3 nucleotides are TGTGCCTGGAGTCGCGGGACCCAGGGGCTCGAGCAGTACTTC.

The chain has TRBV5-7 and TRBJ2-7, with D possibly TRBD1 on 6 matching bases. TRBV5-7 is given ORF status, its function remaining uncertain. The CDR3 is 17 residues long. With 0 bases removed from V and 2 bases from J, the gap between germline ends came to 18 bases. The CDR3 nucleotides are TGTGCCAGCAGCTTGGCCAGTCAGGGGTTAGGAGCCTACGAGCAGTACTTC. Its protein is CASSLASQGLGAYEQYF.

The chain couples TRBV15 to TRBJ2-3; D ambiguous. Germline V gives CDR1 LNHNV, CDR2 YYDKDF (reference sequence). With 5 bases removed from V and 4 bases from J, the gap between germline ends came to 7 bases. This CDR3 has 12 residues. CDR3 in DNA: TGTGCCACCAGCGGTATGGCAGATACGCAGTATTTT. As protein: CATSGMADTQYF.

The gene calls are TRBV6-1 and TRBJ2-3, with TRBD2 matching over 9 bases. Germline CDR1 and CDR2: MNHNS and SASEGT. Trimming cost V 1 base and J 6 bases; bases outside gene matches: 5. This CDR3 is built from 15 residues. CDR3 residues: CASSEVGGGEDTQYF. In nucleotides, the CDR3 is TGTGCCAGCAGTGAAGTGGGCGGGGGGGAGGATACGCAGTATTTT.

The genes are TRBV6-5 and TRBJ1-1, with D unclear. There are 12 residues in the CDR3. Trimming took 0 bases from V and 9 from J, leaving 8 bases between them. CDR1 is MNHEY and CDR2 is SVGAGI in the germline V gene. DNA for the CDR3: TGTGCCAGCAGTTACTCGAGCGGAAAAGCTTTCTTT. Translating it yields CASSYSSGKAFF.

The gene calls are TRBV6-1 and TRBJ2-5; D remains unclear. CDR1 and CDR2 from the germline V gene are MNHNS and SASEGT. Trimming left V 5 bases short and J 2 bases short, with 12 bases between. The CDR3 contains 14 residues. The CDR3 DNA follows: TGTGCCAGCAGTAAGGGTCCAATGCAAGAGACCCAGTACTTC. This gives the protein CASSKGPMQETQYF.

This rearrangement joins TRBV15 to TRBJ2-2; 11 bases match TRBD2. CDR1 and CDR2 from the germline V gene are LNHNV and YYDKDF (reference sequence). V was clipped by 4 bases and J by 0 bases; unmatched bases: 1. CDR3 length: 16 amino acids. The CDR3 here is CATSTLAGANTGELFF. The CDR3, as DNA: TGTGCCACCAGCACACTAGCGGGGGCGAACACCGGGGAGCTGTTTTTT.

The rearrangement joins TRBV2 to TRBJ2-7; TRBD1 matches at 9 bases. The V gene end was trimmed by 4 bases and the J gene end by 8 bases; junction bases not matched to a gene: 9. Germline V gene lookup returns CDR1 SNHLY and CDR2 FYNNEI. This CDR3 is 14 amino acids long. This CDR3 reads CASSVAGQGPKQYF. Written as DNA, the CDR3 is TGTGCCAGCAGTGTGGCGGGACAGGGCCCGAAGCAGTACTTC.

V gene TRBV30 combines with J gene TRBJ1-2; D gene uncertain. Trimming pared 3 bases from V and 5 bases from J, leaving 13 bases between. The V gene's germline CDR1 is GTSNPN and CDR2 SVGIG (reference sequence). This CDR3 has 13 residues. The CDR3 protein is CAWRRYPEYGYTF. Written as DNA, the CDR3 is TGTGCCTGGAGACGGTACCCGGAGTATGGCTACACCTTC.

V usage is TRBV5-4 and J usage is TRBJ2-3; 10 nucleotides match TRBD2. Germline V gene sequence: CDR1 SGHNT, CDR2 YYREEE (reference sequence). This CDR3 has 14 residues. J gave up 1 base and V 4 bases, and 0 bases lay outside the gene matches. The CDR3 DNA reads as TGTGCCAGCAGCGGGACTAGCGGCACAGATACGCAGTATTTT. It specifies CASSGTSGTDTQYF.

CDR3 DNA: TGCAGGCACTTTGAGACAGGGGACGAAGCTTTCTTT. Its translation: CRHFETGDEAFF. The chain couples TRBV29-1 to TRBJ1-1; 8 nucleotides match TRBD1. The CDR3 is 12 residues long. Germline V gives CDR1 SQVTM, CDR2 ANQGSEA. Looking up the rest from reference TRBV29-1 and TRBJ1-1 gives the full variable domain: SAVISQKPSRDICQRGTSLTIQCQVDSQVTMMFWYRQQPGQSLTLIATANQGSEATYESGFVIDKFPISRPNLTFSTLTVSNMSPEDSSIYLCRHFETGDEAFFGQGTRLTVV.

The J gene is TRBJ2-7, the V gene TRBV27; tentatively, D is TRBD2 (6 bases). This CDR3 is built from 16 residues. From germline, CDR1 is MNHEY and CDR2 SMNVEV (reference sequence). V was trimmed by 3 bases and J by 2 bases, leaving 17 bases between them. This CDR3 reads CASSFIGASETYEQYF. DNA of the CDR3: TGTGCCAGCAGTTTTATTGGGGCTAGCGAAACCTACGAGCAGTACTTC.

V is TRBV19 and J is TRBJ1-1; D gene uncertain. The CDR3 consists of 14 residues. CDR1 LNHDA and CDR2 SQIVND come from the germline V gene (reference sequence). V shed 3 bases and J shed 0 bases, with 8 bases lying between them. The chain's CDR3 is CASSIGRLNTEAFF. The CDR3, as DNA: TGTGCCAGTAGTATCGGTCGGCTGAACACTGAAGCTTTCTTT.

This chain joins TRBV5-1 and TRBJ1-1; D is unclear. Between the trimmed V and J ends, which lost 4 bases and 5 bases, there was a span of 18 bases. CDR3 length: 15 residues. Germline V gives CDR1 SGHRS, CDR2 YFSETQ. The CDR3 here is CASSPREGGRTEAFF. The CDR3 region has the DNA TGCGCCAGCAGCCCAAGAGAAGGAGGGAGGACTGAAGCTTTCTTT.

This CDR3 reads CASSSSLGLAGLSYEQYF. CDR3 coding DNA: TGTGCCAGCAGCTCGAGCCTGGGCCTAGCGGGCCTCTCCTACGAGCAGTACTTC. This rearrangement joins TRBV7-8 to TRBJ2-7; TRBD2 matches 8 bases. There are 18 residues in the CDR3. Trimming removed 4 bases from V and 0 bases from J; junction bases left unmatched: 14. CDR1 is SGHVS, CDR2 FQNEAQ, per germline.

The rearrangement joins TRBV19 to TRBJ1-1, with a tentative D call TRBD1 (5 bases). There are 17 residues in the CDR3. V lost 3 bases, J lost 6 bases, and 23 bases lay in between. Germline CDR1 and CDR2: LNHDA and SQIVND (reference sequence). The CDR3 sequence: CASSITGGRHGRSEAFF. The DNA for the CDR3 is TGTGCCAGTAGTATCACAGGCGGACGACATGGAAGGTCTGAAGCTTTCTTT.

V is TRBV28 and J is TRBJ2-7; D is undetermined. Germline CDR1 is MDHEN and CDR2 is SYDVKM. The CDR3 has 14 amino acids. V was pared by 6 bases and J by 2 bases, with 14 bases between. CDR3 amino acids: CASRPHLFPYEQYF. The CDR3 coding sequence is TGTGCCAGCAGACCACACCTGTTTCCCTACGAGCAGTACTTC.